A single sample gave rise to the 32 T cell receptor beta chains below, sequenced in a study of T cells in Graves' hyperthyroidism and ophthalmopathy. The CDR3 regions of TCR beta were amplified from RNA transcripts. HTBI primers were the set used in a first-round RT-PCR of the TCR CDR3. TCRdb passed the multiplex PCR reads through MiXCR, listing each CDR3 protein once. The sample has hundreds of thousands of distinct CDR3 sequences, about a sixth seen once. Material for sequencing was blood. Every receptor here comes from a woman aged 60 to 75 with Graves' ophthalmopathy.

This clonotype was recorded many times. The CDR3 bases are TGTGCCAGCAGCCGCATGATACAGGGGGCCCAGGTAGATACGCAGTATTTT. This encodes CASSRMIQGAQVDTQYF. The rearrangement uses TRBV5-8 and TRBJ2-3, with TRBD1 identical over 9 bases. The V and J ends lost 4 bases and 5 bases, in that order; junction bases with no gene match: 14. The CDR3 is 17 residues long. The germline gives CDR1 SGHTS, CDR2 YDEGEE.

This clonotype was found a few times. The chain carries TRBV6-1 and TRBJ1-5, with D maybe TRBD1 (5 bases). This CDR3 comprises 14 residues. Deletions cut 5 bases from V and 0 bases from J, with 8 bases between. Germline V CDR1 and CDR2: MNHNS, SASEGT. The CDR3 sequence: CASSTGYSNQPQHF. CDR3 sequence (DNA): TGTGCCAGCAGTACAGGCTATAGCAATCAGCCCCAGCATTTT.

The sample holds many counts of this clonotype. V is TRBV6-1 and J is TRBJ2-1; TRBD1 matches 12 bases. CDR1 MNHNS and CDR2 SASEGT come from the germline V gene. V lost 6 bases and J lost 7; bases outside the gene matches: 10. The CDR3 covers 16 residues. The CDR3 spells CASRTAGQGARNEQFF. CDR3 DNA sequence: TGTGCCAGCAGGACGGCGGGACAGGGGGCGCGAAATGAGCAGTTCTTC.

This clonotype was seen many times. V and J are TRBV20-1 and TRBJ1-1; no reliable D call. The CDR3 length is 16 residues. CDR1 DFQATT and CDR2 SNEGSKA come from the germline V gene (reference sequence). V was pared by 0 bases and J by 1 base, with 15 bases between. The CDR3 loop is CSARDLEGWKNTEAFF. The DNA for the CDR3 is TGCAGTGCTAGAGATCTTGAGGGTTGGAAGAACACTGAAGCTTTCTTT.

As DNA, the CDR3 is TGTGCCAGCAGCTCCCGGCCCCAAACCGGGGAGCTGTTTTTT. Protein: CASSSRPQTGELFF. The rearrangement joins TRBV7-9 to TRBJ2-2; no clear D. Trimming cost V 4 bases and J 5 bases, with 11 bases left between them. The CDR3 spans 14 residues. Germline V gene sequence: CDR1 SEHNR, CDR2 FQNEAQ (reference sequence). Full variable domain (outside the CDR3, taken from reference TRBV7-9 and TRBJ2-2): DTGVSQNPRHKITKRGQNVTFRCDPISEHNRLYWYRQTLGQGPEFLTYFQNEAQLEKSRLLSDRFSAERPKGSFSTLEIQRTEQGDSAMYLCASSSRPQTGELFFGEGSRLTVL.

The rearrangement joins TRBV28 to TRBJ2-2, with 7 bases that match TRBD1. The CDR3 spans 16 residues. The germline CDR1 and CDR2 sequences are MDHEN and SYDVKM. V dropped 7 bases and J dropped 1; count of bases not matched to a gene: 9. The CDR3 DNA reads TGTGCCAGCACCCGACCTCGGACAGGGAACACCGGGGAGCTGTTTTTT. As protein: CASTRPRTGNTGELFF.

A word on this clonotype: A much bigger clone sits one base away, suggesting this may be a read error. The chain uses TRBV6-2 or TRBV6-3 and TRBJ2-6; possibly TRBD1 for D (5 bases). Germline V gene data show CDR1 as MNHEY and CDR2 as SVGEGT. The CDR3 is 21 residues long. In DNA, the CDR3 is TGTGCCAGCAGTTACTCTATGGGTGGTAGGACCCAACGCTCTGGGGCCAACGCCCTGACTTTC. Translation: CASSYSMGGRTQRSGANALTF.

This clonotype was seen only a few times. This chain uses TRBV7-3 with TRBJ2-1; TRBD2 is a possible D gene (5 bases). The germline CDR1 and CDR2 sequences are SGHTA and FQGTGA. There are 13 residues in the CDR3. V was trimmed by 4 bases and J by 10 bases, leaving 14 bases between them. The CDR3 loop is CASSWTATGEQFF. The CDR3 DNA follows: TGTGCCAGCAGCTGGACCGCGACGGGAGAGCAGTTCTTC.

This clonotype was detected ten times or more. The V call is TRBV7-9, the J call TRBJ2-7; D gene uncertain. The CDR3 consists of 13 residues. Trimming cost V 5 bases and J 6 bases, with 14 bases left between them. Germline V gene sequence: CDR1 SEHNR, CDR2 FQNEAQ (reference sequence). CDR3 residues: CASSLRGLGEQYF. DNA of the CDR3: TGTGCCAGCAGCCTCCGTGGATTGGGCGAGCAGTACTTC.

This clonotype was detected once. The rearrangement uses TRBV15 and TRBJ2-7, with D maybe TRBD1 (5 bases). V gave up 0 bases and J gave up 5 bases, with 8 bases separating them. Germline lookup yields CDR1 LNHNV and CDR2 YYDKDF (reference sequence). This CDR3 has 13 amino acids. The CDR3 region has the DNA TGTGCCACCAGCAGAGACAGGGTCAACGAGCAGTACTTC. Its translation: CATSRDRVNEQYF.

The rearrangement uses TRBV6-1 and TRBJ2-3, with 7 bases that match TRBD2. The ends lost 6 bases at V and 3 bases at J; junction bases unmatched: 9. The CDR3 extends over 15 amino acids. The germline gives CDR1 MNHNS, CDR2 SASEGT. The chain's CDR3 is CASRSRGVGTDTQYF. DNA for the CDR3: TGTGCCAGCAGATCCCGGGGGGTTGGAACAGATACGCAGTATTTT.

The table lists this clonotype with many counts. The chain has TRBV12-3 or TRBV12-4 and TRBJ1-2; a weak D match, TRBD1 (5 bases). The CDR3 has 12 amino acids. Trimming stripped 6 bases from V and 4 bases from J, with 9 bases between. The CDR3 DNA follows: TGTGCCAGCAGCCGGGACCTCTATGGCTACACCTTC. Residues: CASSRDLYGYTF.

Many counts were recorded for this clonotype. This chain joins TRBV10-3 and TRBJ2-1, with 16 bases matching TRBD2. The V gene's germline CDR1 is ENHRY and CDR2 SYGVKD. Trimming took 0 bases from V and 9 from J; bases not matched to a gene: 2. This CDR3 is 16 amino acids long. CDR3 amino acids: CAISESGLAGGREQFF. For the CDR3, the DNA is TGTGCCATCAGTGAGTCGGGACTAGCGGGGGGGCGTGAGCAGTTCTTC.

This clonotype was picked up many times. The genes are TRBV6-1 and TRBJ2-3, with a possible D match to TRBD2 (7 bases). Trimming left V 11 bases short and J 6 bases short, with 24 bases between. The CDR3 spans 15 residues. Germline V gene data show CDR1 as MNHNS and CDR2 as SASEGT. The CDR3: CASGGPGSLSDTQYF. The CDR3 nucleotides are TGTGCCTCCGGGGGGCCAGGGTCATTATCGGATACGCAGTATTTT.

This clonotype was seen ten or more times. The V and J genes are TRBV7-9 and TRBJ1-5; TRBD1 agrees at 7 bases. The CDR3 is 16 amino acids. Germline values: CDR1 SEHNR, CDR2 FQNEAQ (reference sequence). Trimming at V came to 4 bases and at J to 5 bases, leaving 11 bases not matched to a gene. The DNA of the CDR3 is TGTGCCAGCAGCTCCGGACAGGTATGGGATCATCAGCCCCAGCATTTT. Translated: CASSSGQVWDHQPQHF.

This clonotype was recorded many times. V is TRBV7-8 and J is TRBJ1-5; no clear D. V was cut by 5 bases and J by 9 bases, with 17 bases left in between. The CDR3 is made up of 14 amino acids. CDR1 and CDR2 from the germline V gene are SGHVS and FQNEAQ. DNA for the CDR3: TGTGCCAGCAGCCCTCAGGCCGGCGACCCGCCCCAGCATTTT. This sequence encodes CASSPQAGDPPQHF.

This clonotype was recorded many times. The rearrangement uses TRBV2 and TRBJ2-5; D gene ambiguous. V was clipped by 4 bases and J by 6 bases, with 12 bases between them. Per the germline V gene, CDR1 is SNHLY and CDR2 is FYNNEI. This CDR3 spans 13 amino acids. CDR3 bases: TGTGCCAGCAGTGCTTGGGGTGGTCAGACCCAGTACTTC. Residues: CASSAWGGQTQYF.

In this sample, this clonotype turned up a few times. This chain joins TRBV10-2 and TRBJ2-7; D is perhaps TRBD1 or TRBD2 (7 bases each). The CDR3 runs 15 residues. V gave up 2 bases and J gave up 4 bases, with 15 bases separating them. Germline V gene sequence: CDR1 WSHSY, CDR2 SAAADI. The CDR3 loop reads CASSELRQGGYEQYF. In nucleotides, the CDR3 is TGCGCCAGCAGTGAGCTAAGACAGGGAGGGTACGAGCAGTACTTC.

In its sample, this clonotype was seen a few times. This chain connects TRBV28 to TRBJ1-5; a weak D match, TRBD1 (5 bases). Trimming cost V 6 bases and J 6 bases, with 12 bases left between them. CDR1 MDHEN and CDR2 SYDVKM come from the germline V gene. The CDR3 extends over 13 amino acids. The CDR3, as DNA: TGTGCCAGCAGGCAGGGCGCGGGTCAGCCCCAGCATTTT. Translating gives CASRQGAGQPQHF. The full variable domain, with the rest looked up from reference TRBV28 and TRBJ1-5, is DVKVTQSSRYLVKRTGEKVFLECVQDMDHENMFWYRQDPGLGLRLIYFSYDVKMKEKGDIPEGYSVSREKKERFSLILESASTNQTSMYLCASRQGAGQPQHFGDGTRLSIL.

Note on this clonotype: A single base separates this from a much larger clone, so it may be a read error. The chain joins TRBV6-2 or TRBV6-3 to TRBJ2-1; TRBD2 matches 11 bases. J was trimmed by 10 bases and V by 0 bases; bases with no gene match: 14. The CDR3 has 18 amino acids. Germline V gene data show CDR1 as MNHEY and CDR2 as SVGEGT. The CDR3 bases are TGTGCCAGCAGTTACTCGTTTACGCGGCTAGCGGGAGGCGACGAGCAGTTCTTC. It is translated as CASSYSFTRLAGGDEQFF.

The V gene is TRBV4-2, the J gene TRBJ2-7, with D hard to call. Deletions cut 4 bases from V and 6 bases from J, with 16 bases between. This CDR3 comprises 14 residues. Germline lookup yields CDR1 LGHNA and CDR2 YNFKEQ. CDR3: CASSPGAGYGEQYF. CDR3 DNA sequence: TGTGCCAGCAGCCCCGGCGCAGGCTACGGCGAGCAGTACTTC.

V is TRBV6-5 and J is TRBJ2-3, with unresolved D. Trimming stripped 2 bases from V and 5 bases from J, with 8 bases between. From germline, CDR1 is MNHEY and CDR2 SVGAGI. This CDR3 is built from 13 residues. For the CDR3, the DNA is TGTGCCAGCAGTTACAATTTAGGAGATACGCAGTATTTT. Translation gives CASSYNLGDTQYF.

This clonotype was picked up many times. The chain uses TRBV6-2 or TRBV6-3 and TRBJ2-4; possibly TRBD1 or TRBD2 for D (5 bases each). Trimming stripped 5 bases from V and 0 bases from J, with 23 bases between. The V gene's germline CDR1 is MNHEY and CDR2 SVGEGT. The CDR3 has 19 residues. CDR3 protein: CASSARDANNIRAKNIQYF. CDR3 coding DNA: TGTGCCAGCAGTGCCAGGGACGCCAACAACATCCGAGCCAAAAACATTCAGTACTTC.

The chain joins TRBV18 to TRBJ1-1; tentative D call: TRBD1 (5 bases). V was pared by 1 base and J by 5 bases, with 17 bases between. The CDR3 covers 16 residues. Germline V gives CDR1 KGHSH, CDR2 LQKENI. CDR3 sequence (DNA): TGTGCCAGCTCACCACGAGGACTCCGGGACGGAACTGAAGCTTTCTTT. Amino acids: CASSPRGLRDGTEAFF.

This clonotype was observed a handful of times. The chain employs TRBV4-1 and TRBJ1-4, with 11 bases identical to TRBD1. Germline V gene data show CDR1 as MGHRA and CDR2 as YSYEKL. The CDR3 has 16 amino acids. The trim removed 1 base at V and 6 bases at J, leaving 4 bases unmatched. In DNA form, the CDR3 reads TGCGCCAGCAGCCAAGTGCCGGACAGGGGGCATGAAAAACTGTTTTTT. Protein sequence: CASSQVPDRGHEKLFF.

This clonotype was picked up many times. The chain recombines TRBV20-1 with TRBJ2-1; D gene ambiguous. This CDR3 region has 16 residues. Trimming pared 2 bases from V and 0 bases from J, leaving 14 bases between. Germline CDR1 reads DFQATT; CDR2 reads SNEGSKA (reference sequence). Written as DNA, the CDR3 is TGCAGTGCTAGACCGCGGTCAGTCAGCTCCTACAATGAGCAGTTCTTC. This gives the protein CSARPRSVSSYNEQFF.

This clonotype has at least ten counts. CDR3 residues: CASSSEGDEQFF. Here the CDR3 DNA reads TGTGCCAGCTCATCGGAAGGCGATGAGCAGTTCTTC. The chain employs TRBV18 and TRBJ2-1, with unresolved D. This CDR3 comprises 12 residues. V shed 5 bases and J shed 8 bases, with 10 bases lying between them. Germline CDR1 KGHSH, CDR2 LQKENI.

This clonotype was seen repeatedly, ten times or more. This chain joins TRBV7-2 and TRBJ1-2; D ambiguous. The CDR3 has 15 amino acids. The V end was cut by 1 base, the J end by 0 bases, with 9 bases between. From germline, CDR1 is SGHTA and CDR2 FQGNSA. The CDR3 DNA follows: TGTGCCAGCAGCTTAGTTCGGAAAGCTAACTATGGCTACACCTTC. Translated, it gives CASSLVRKANYGYTF. Full variable domain (outside the CDR3, taken from reference TRBV7-2 and TRBJ1-2): GAGVSQSPSNKVTEKGKDVELRCDPISGHTALYWYRQSLGQGLEFLIYFQGNSAPDKSGLPSDRFSAERTGGSVSTLTIQRTQQEDSAVYLCASSLVRKANYGYTFGSGTRLTVV.

The chain has TRBV19 and TRBJ2-2; no firm D call. The germline V and J ends were trimmed by 3 bases and 8 bases, with 4 bases remaining between them. The CDR3 length is 11 residues. The V gene's germline CDR1 is LNHDA and CDR2 SQIVND (reference sequence). In DNA, the CDR3 is TGTGCCAGTAGTATCATTGGGGAGCTGTTTTTT. As protein: CASSIIGELFF.

This clonotype was recorded at least ten times. V is TRBV6-1 and J is TRBJ1-2, with 9 bases fitting TRBD1. The CDR3 is 15 residues long. With V trimmed by 3 bases and J by 6 bases, 8 bases remained unmatched. Germline V gene sequence: CDR1 MNHNS, CDR2 SASEGT. The CDR3 sequence is CASSDSTGGVHGYTF. CDR3 in DNA: TGTGCCAGCAGTGATTCCACAGGGGGCGTGCATGGCTACACCTTC.

This clonotype was seen a few times. V is TRBV5-1 and J is TRBJ1-2, with D hard to call. The CDR3 totals 13 residues. V lost 5 bases, J lost 2 bases, and 10 bases lay in between. Per germline, CDR1 SGHRS and CDR2 YFSETQ. The CDR3 is CASSFDENYGYTF. The CDR3 coding sequence is TGCGCCAGCAGTTTCGATGAGAACTATGGCTACACCTTC.

In the case of this clonotype: Just one base apart from a much larger clone, this may be a read error. The rearrangement uses TRBV9 and TRBJ2-1; D possibly corresponds to TRBD1 (6 bases). With the DNA end fitting TRBJ2-7 better, the J assignment may be wrong. Looked up from germline, CDR1 is SGDLS and CDR2 is YYNGEE. The CDR3 has 13 residues. CDR3 residues: CASSVQGYNEQYF. Here the CDR3 DNA reads TGTGCCAGCAGCGTGCAGGGGTACAATGAGCAGTACTTC.